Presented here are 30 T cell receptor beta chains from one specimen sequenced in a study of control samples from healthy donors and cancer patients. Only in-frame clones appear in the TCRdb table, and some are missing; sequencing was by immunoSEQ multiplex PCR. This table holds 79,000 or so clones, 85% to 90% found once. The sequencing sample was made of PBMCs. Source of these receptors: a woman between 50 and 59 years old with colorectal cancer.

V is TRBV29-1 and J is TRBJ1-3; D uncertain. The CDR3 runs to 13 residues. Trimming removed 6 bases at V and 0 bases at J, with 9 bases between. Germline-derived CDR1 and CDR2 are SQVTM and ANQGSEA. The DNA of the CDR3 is TGCAGCGTCCGGGCTAACTCTGGAAACACCATATATTTT. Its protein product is CSVRANSGNTIYF.

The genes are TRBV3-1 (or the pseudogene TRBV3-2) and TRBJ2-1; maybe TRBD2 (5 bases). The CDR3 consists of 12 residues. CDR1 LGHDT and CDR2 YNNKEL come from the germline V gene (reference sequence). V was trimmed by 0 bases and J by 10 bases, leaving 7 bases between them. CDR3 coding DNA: TGTGCCAGCAGCCAAGAAGTAGCGGAGCAGTTCTTC. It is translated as CASSQEVAEQFF.

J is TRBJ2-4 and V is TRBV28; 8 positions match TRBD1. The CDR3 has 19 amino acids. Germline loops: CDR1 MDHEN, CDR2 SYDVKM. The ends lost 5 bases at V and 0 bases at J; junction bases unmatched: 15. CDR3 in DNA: TGTGCCAGCAGTCTCCCCCGGACAGGGAATTCTCTAGCCAAAAACATTCAGTACTTC. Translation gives CASSLPRTGNSLAKNIQYF.

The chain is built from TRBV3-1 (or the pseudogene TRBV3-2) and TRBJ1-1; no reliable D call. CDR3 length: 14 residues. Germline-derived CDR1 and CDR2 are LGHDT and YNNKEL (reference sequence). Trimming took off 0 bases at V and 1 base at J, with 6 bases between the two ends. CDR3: CASSQESENTEAFF. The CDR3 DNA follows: TGTGCCAGCAGCCAAGAATCAGAGAACACTGAAGCTTTCTTT.

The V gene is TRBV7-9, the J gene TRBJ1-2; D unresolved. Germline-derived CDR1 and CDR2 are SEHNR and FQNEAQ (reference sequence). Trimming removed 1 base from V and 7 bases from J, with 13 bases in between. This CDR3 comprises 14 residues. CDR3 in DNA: TGTGCCAGCAGCTTAGAGGCAGGCGCTCGTGGCTACACCTTC. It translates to CASSLEAGARGYTF. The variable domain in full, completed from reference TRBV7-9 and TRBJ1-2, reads DTGVSQNPRHKITKRGQNVTFRCDPISEHNRLYWYRQTLGQGPEFLTYFQNEAQLEKSRLLSDRFSAERPKGSFSTLEIQRTEQGDSAMYLCASSLEAGARGYTFGSGTRLTVV.

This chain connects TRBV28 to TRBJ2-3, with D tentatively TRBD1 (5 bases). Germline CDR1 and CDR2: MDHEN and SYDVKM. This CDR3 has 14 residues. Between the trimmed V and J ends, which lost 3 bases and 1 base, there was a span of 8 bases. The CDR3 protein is CASSLLGGTDTQYF. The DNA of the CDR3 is TGTGCCAGCAGTTTGCTAGGGGGCACAGATACGCAGTATTTT.

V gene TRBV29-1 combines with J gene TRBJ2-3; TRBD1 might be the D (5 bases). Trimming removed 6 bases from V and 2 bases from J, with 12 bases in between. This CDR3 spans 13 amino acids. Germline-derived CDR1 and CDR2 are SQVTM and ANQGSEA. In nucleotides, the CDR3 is TGCAGCGTACTCGCGACAGCCACAGATACGCAGTATTTT. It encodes CSVLATATDTQYF.

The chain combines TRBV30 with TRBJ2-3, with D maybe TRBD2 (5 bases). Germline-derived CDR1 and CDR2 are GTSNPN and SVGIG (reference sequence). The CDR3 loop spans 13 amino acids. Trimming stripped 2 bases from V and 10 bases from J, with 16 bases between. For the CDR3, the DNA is TGTGCCTGGAGTCTGACACCGGGAAGTCCGCAGTATTTT. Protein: CAWSLTPGSPQYF.

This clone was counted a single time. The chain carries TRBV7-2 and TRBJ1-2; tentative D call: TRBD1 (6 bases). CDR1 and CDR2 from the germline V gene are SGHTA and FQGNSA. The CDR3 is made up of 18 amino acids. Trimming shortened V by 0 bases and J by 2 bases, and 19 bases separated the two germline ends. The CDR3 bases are TGTGCCAGCAGCTTAGCCATGGCTGTACAGGGCGCAAACTATGGCTACACCTTC. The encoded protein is CASSLAMAVQGANYGYTF.

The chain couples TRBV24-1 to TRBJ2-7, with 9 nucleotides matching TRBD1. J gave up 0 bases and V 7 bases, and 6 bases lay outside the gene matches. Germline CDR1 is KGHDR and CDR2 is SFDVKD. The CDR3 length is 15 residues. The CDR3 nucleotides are TGTGCCACCAGGACAGGGGGAACGCTCTCCTACGAGCAGTACGTC. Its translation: CATRTGGTLSYEQYV.

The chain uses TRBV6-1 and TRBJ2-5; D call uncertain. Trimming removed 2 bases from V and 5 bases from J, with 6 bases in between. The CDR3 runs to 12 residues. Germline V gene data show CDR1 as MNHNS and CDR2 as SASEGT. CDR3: CASSEPTETQYF. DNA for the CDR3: TGTGCCAGCAGTGAACCCACGGAGACCCAGTACTTC.

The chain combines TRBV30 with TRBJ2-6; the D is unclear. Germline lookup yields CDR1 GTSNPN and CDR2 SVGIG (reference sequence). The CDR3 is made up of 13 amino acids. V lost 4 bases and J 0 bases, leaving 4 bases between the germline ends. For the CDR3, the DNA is TGTGCCTGGAAGCCCTCTGGGGCCAACGTCCTGACTTTC. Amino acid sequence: CAWKPSGANVLTF.

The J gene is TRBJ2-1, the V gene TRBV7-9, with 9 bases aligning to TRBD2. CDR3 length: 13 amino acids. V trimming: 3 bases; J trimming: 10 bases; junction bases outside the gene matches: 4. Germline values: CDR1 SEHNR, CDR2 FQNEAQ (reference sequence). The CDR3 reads CASSFSGGEEQFF. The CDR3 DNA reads TGTGCCAGCAGCTTTAGCGGGGGAGAAGAGCAGTTCTTC.

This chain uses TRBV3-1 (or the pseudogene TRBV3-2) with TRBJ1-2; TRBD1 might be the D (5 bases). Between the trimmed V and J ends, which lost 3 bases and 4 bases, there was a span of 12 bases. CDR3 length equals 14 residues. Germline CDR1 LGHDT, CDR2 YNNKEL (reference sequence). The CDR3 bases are TGTGCCAGCAGCCAGGACGCAGGGATCTATGGCTACACCTTC. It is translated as CASSQDAGIYGYTF.

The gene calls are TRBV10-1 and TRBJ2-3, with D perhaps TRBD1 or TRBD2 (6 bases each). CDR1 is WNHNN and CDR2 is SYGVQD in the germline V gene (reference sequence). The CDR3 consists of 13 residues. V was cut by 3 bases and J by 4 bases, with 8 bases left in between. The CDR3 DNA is TGCGCCAGCAGTGAAGGGGGGTCAGATACGCAGTATTTT. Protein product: CASSEGGSDTQYF.

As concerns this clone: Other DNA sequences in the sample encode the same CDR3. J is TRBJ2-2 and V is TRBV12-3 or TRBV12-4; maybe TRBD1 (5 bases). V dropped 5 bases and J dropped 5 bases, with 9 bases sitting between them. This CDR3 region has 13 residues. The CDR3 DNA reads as TGTGCCAGCAGTCCTCAGGGAACCGGGGAGCTGTTTTTT. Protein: CASSPQGTGELFF.

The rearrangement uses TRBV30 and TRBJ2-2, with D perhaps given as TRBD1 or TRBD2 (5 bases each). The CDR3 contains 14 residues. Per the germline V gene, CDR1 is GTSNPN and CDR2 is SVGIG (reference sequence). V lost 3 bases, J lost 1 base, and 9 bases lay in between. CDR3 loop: CAWSRGRNTGELFF. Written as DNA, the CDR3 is TGTGCCTGGAGCCGGGGCAGGAACACCGGGGAGCTGTTTTTT.

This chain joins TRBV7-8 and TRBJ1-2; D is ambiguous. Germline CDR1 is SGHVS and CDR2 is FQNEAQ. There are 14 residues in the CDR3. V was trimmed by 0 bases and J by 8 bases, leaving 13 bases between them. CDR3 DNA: TGTGCCAGCAGCTTAGCGAGAGAGGTTGGGGGCTACACCTTC. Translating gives CASSLAREVGGYTF.

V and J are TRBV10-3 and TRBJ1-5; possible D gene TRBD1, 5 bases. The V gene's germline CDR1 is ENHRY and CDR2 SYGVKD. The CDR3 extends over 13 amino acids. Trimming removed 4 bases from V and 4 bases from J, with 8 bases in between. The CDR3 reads CAISAEGNQPQHF. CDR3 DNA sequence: TGTGCCATCAGTGCCGAGGGGAATCAGCCCCAGCATTTT.

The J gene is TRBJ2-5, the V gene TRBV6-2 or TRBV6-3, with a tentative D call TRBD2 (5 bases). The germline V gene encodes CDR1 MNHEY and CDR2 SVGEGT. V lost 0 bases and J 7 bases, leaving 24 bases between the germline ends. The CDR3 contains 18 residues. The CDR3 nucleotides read TGTGCCAGCAGTTACTCGGCGGGCGCTCAAATGGGTCGCGGGACCCAGTACTTC. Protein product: CASSYSAGAQMGRGTQYF.

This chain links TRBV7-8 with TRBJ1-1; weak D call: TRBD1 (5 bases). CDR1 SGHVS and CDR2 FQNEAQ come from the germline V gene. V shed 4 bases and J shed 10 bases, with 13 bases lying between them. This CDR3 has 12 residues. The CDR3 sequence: CASSSTQGRAFF. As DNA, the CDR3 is TGTGCCAGCAGCTCCACGCAGGGTAGAGCTTTCTTT. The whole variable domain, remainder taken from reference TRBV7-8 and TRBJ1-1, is GAGVSQSPRYKVAKRGQDVALRCDPISGHVSLFWYQQALGQGPEFLTYFQNEAQLDKSGLPSDRFFAERPEGSVSTLKIQRTQQEDSAVYLCASSSTQGRAFFGQGTRLTVV.

This CDR3 reads CAWSYATNYGYTF. The CDR3 region has the DNA TGTGCCTGGAGTTATGCAACAAACTATGGCTACACCTTC. This chain joins TRBV30 and TRBJ1-2; D is uncertain. The CDR3 runs 13 residues. Germline-derived CDR1 and CDR2 are GTSNPN and SVGIG (reference sequence). V was clipped by 2 bases and J by 2 bases, with 9 bases between them. Full variable domain (outside the CDR3, taken from reference TRBV30 and TRBJ1-2): SQTIHQWPATLVQPVGSPLSLECTVEGTSNPNLYWYRQAAGRGLQLLFYSVGIGQISSEVPQNLSASRPQDRQFILSSKKLLLSDSGFYLCAWSYATNYGYTFGSGTRLTVV.

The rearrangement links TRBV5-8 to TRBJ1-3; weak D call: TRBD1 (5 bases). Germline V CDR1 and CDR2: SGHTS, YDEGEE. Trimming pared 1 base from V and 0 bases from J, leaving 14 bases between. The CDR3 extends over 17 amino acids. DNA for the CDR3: TGTGCCAGCAGCTTGTTGGGGGGGACCAGCTCTGGAAACACCATATATTTT. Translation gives CASSLLGGTSSGNTIYF.

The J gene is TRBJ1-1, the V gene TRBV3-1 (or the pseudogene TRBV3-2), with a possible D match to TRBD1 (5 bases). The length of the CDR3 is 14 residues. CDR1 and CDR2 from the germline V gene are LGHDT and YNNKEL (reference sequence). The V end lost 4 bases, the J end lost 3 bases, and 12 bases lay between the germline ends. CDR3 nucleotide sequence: TGTGCCAGCAGCCGTGCAGGAGGGGACACTGAAGCTTTCTTT. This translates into CASSRAGGDTEAFF.

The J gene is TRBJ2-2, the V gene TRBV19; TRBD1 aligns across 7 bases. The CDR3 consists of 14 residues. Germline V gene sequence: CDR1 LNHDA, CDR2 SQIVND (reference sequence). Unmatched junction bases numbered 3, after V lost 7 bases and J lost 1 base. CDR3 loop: CASKGALNTGELFF. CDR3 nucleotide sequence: TGTGCCAGTAAGGGGGCGTTGAACACCGGGGAGCTGTTTTTT. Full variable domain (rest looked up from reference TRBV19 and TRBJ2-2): DGGITQSPKYLFRKEGQNVTLSCEQNLNHDAMYWYRQDPGQGLRLIYYSQIVNDFQKGDIAEGYSVSREKKESFPLTVTSAQKNPTAFYLCASKGALNTGELFFGEGSRLTVL.

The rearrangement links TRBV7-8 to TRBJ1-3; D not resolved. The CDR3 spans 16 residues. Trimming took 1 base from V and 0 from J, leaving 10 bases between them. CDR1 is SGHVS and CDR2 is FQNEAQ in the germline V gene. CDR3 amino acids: CASSLVAAFSGNTIYF. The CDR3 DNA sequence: TGTGCCAGCAGCTTAGTTGCCGCATTCTCTGGAAACACCATATATTTT.

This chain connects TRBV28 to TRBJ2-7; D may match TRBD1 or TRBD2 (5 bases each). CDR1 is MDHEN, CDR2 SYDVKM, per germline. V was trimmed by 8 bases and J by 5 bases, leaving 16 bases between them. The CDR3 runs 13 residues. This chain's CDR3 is CASAQGDSHEQYV. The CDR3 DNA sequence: TGTGCCAGCGCGCAGGGAGATTCCCACGAGCAGTACGTC.

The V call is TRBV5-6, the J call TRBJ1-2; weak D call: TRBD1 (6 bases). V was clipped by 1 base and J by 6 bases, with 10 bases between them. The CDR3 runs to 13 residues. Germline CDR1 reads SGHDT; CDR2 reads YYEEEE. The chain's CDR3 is CASSLRTVHGYTF. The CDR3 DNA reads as TGTGCCAGCAGCTTGCGGACAGTTCATGGCTACACCTTC.

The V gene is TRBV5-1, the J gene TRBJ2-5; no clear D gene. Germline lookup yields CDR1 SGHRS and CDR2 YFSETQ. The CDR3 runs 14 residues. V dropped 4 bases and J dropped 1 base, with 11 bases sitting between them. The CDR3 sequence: CASSLRGGQETQYF. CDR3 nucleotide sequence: TGCGCCAGCAGCCTGCGCGGCGGCCAAGAGACCCAGTACTTC.

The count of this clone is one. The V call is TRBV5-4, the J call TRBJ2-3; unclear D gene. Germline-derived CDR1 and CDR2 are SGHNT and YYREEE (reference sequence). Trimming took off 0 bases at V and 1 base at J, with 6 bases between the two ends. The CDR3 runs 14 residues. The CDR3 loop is CASSLGHGTDTQYF. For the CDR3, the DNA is TGTGCCAGCAGCTTGGGACACGGCACAGATACGCAGTATTTT.